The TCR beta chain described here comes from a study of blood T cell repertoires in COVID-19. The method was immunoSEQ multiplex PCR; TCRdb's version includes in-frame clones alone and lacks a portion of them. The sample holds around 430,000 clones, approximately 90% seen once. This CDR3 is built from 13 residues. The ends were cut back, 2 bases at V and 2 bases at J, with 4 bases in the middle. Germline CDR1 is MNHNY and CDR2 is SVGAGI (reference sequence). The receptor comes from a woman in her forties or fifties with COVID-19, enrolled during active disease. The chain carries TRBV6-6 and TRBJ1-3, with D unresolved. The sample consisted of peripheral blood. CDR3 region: CASSYGAGNTIYF. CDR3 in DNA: TGTGCCAGCAGTTACGGAGCTGGAAACACCATATATTTT.